These 25 T cell receptor beta chains share one sample of origin, sequenced in a study of tumor-infiltrating lymphocytes in primary liver carcinoma. Blood RNA originated from unsorted whole blood, with germline DNA additionally extracted. The input was around 530 ng total RNA; TCR beta cDNA was made from it with a constant-region primer. Employing slightly modified ARM-PCR, three nested multiplex PCR rounds were run, and these gave rise to the TCR beta libraries. The two initial PCR rounds, around 11 cycles each, used TRBV1-TRBV30 forward and C-beta reverse primers. MiXCR, run by TCRdb on the multiplex PCR reads, gives a single entry per CDR3 protein. The sample yields just over 300,000 distinct CDR3 sequences, around three fifths seen once. The sample consisted of peripheral blood. The receptors stem from a woman younger than 45 with primary liver carcinoma and hepatitis B virus infection.

The rearrangement joins TRBV30 to TRBJ2-7; TRBD1 agrees at 8 bases. Germline CDR1 reads GTSNPN; CDR2 reads SVGIG (reference sequence). The CDR3 loop spans 15 amino acids. V lost 5 bases to trimming and J lost 2 bases; unmatched junction nucleotides: 11. DNA for the CDR3: TGTGCCTGGGGTCTTGACAGGGGTCGACCCTACGAGCAGTACTTC. This translates into CAWGLDRGRPYEQYF.

In regard to this clonotype: Mismatch with germline at one junction end may stem from a read error. This sequence joins TRBV12-3 or TRBV12-4 and TRBJ1-3, with D possibly matching TRBD1 (5 bases). This CDR3 has 15 residues. The chain's CDR3 is CASSPSRQGRNTMYF. For the CDR3, the DNA is TGTGCCAGCAGTCCCTCGCGGCAGGGACGGAACACCATGTATTTT.

A few counts support this clonotype. This chain connects TRBV30 to TRBJ2-7; D remains ambiguous. The CDR3 is made up of 11 amino acids. V was pared by 0 bases and J by 7 bases, with 7 bases between. The germline gives CDR1 GTSNPN, CDR2 SVGIG (reference sequence). The CDR3 spells CAWSVEREQYF. The CDR3 nucleotides read TGTGCCTGGAGTGTAGAGCGAGAGCAGTACTTC.

Points on this clonotype: At one boundary the junction diverges from the germline segment, which might be a read error. This chain connects TRBV30 to TRBJ2-5, with 10 bases that match TRBD1. This CDR3 has 12 residues. Germline V CDR1 and CDR2: GTSNPN, SVGIG (reference sequence). CDR3 sequence: CAWTRTGGSQYF. The CDR3 DNA sequence: TGTGCCTGGACTCGGACAGGGGGGTCCCAATACTTC.

Comment on this clonotype: The CDR3 does not end in the conserved phenylalanine or tryptophan, so this is likely a read error. The chain couples TRBV5-1 to TRBJ2-7, with a weak D call TRBD1 (5 bases). Trimming removed 1 base at V and 0 bases at J, with 11 bases between. The CDR3 runs to 15 residues. Looked up from germline, CDR1 is SGHRS and CDR2 is YFSETQ. The CDR3 bases are TGCGCCAGCAGCTTGAGGGGTTTGAGCTCCTACGAGCAGTACTTG. It translates to CASSLRGLSSYEQYL.

This clonotype showed up just a few times. The chain combines TRBV5-6 with TRBJ1-4; D is unclear. The CDR3 is 15 amino acids. V was trimmed by 2 bases and J by 0 bases, leaving 8 bases between them. Germline V gene lookup returns CDR1 SGHDT and CDR2 YYEEEE. CDR3: CASSLTAATNEKLFF. The DNA of the CDR3 is TGTGCCAGCAGCTTAACAGCTGCAACTAATGAAAAACTGTTTTTT.

In its sample, this clonotype was seen once. The CDR3 carries no conserved terminal phenylalanine or tryptophan, so it likely arises from a read error. This chain links TRBV6-6 with TRBJ2-7; 8 bases are shared with TRBD2. The germline V gene has CDR1 MNHNY and CDR2 SVGAGI (reference sequence). The length of the CDR3 is 17 residues. Here the CDR3 reads CAGSSSGGGLSSYEQYS. For the CDR3, the DNA is TGTGCCGGCAGCTCCTCCGGGGGGGGACTGAGCTCCTACGAGCAGTACTCC.

Comments on this clonotype: A much bigger clone sits one base away, suggesting this may be a read error. The chain uses TRBV6-1 and TRBJ2-2, with TRBD1 as a possible D gene (6 bases). Looked up from germline, CDR1 is MNHNS and CDR2 is SASEGT. This CDR3 is built from 15 residues. The CDR3 coding sequence is TGTGCCAGCAGGAAAAACAGGGAAGGGGCCGGGGAGCTGCTTTTT. Translating it yields CASRKNREGAGELLF.

As regards this clonotype: A much larger clone is a single base away; this may be a read error. The genes are TRBV29-1 and TRBJ2-5; no clear D. The germline V gene encodes CDR1 SQVTM and CDR2 ANQGSEA. With 2 bases removed from V and 2 bases from J, the gap between germline ends came to 6 bases. The CDR3 sequence is 12 residues long. Written as DNA, the CDR3 is TGCAGCGTTGAATACCAGCAAGAGACCCAGTACTTC. Protein sequence: CSVEYQQETQYF.

The J gene is TRBJ2-1, the V gene TRBV6-5, with 11 nucleotides matching TRBD1. CDR1 and CDR2 from the germline V gene are MNHEY and SVGAGI. The CDR3 extends over 17 amino acids. The J segment lost 3 bases and the V segment lost 5 bases, leaving 9 bases of the junction unmatched. The CDR3 reads CASSQDRGRFIYNEQFF. CDR3 sequence (DNA): TGTGCCAGCAGTCAGGACAGGGGGCGTTTTATCTACAATGAGCAGTTCTTC.

Points on this clonotype: A single base separates this from a much larger clone, so it may be a read error. The CDR3 end shows no conserved phenylalanine or tryptophan, and so a read error is likely. The V gene is TRBV12-3 or TRBV12-4, the J gene TRBJ1-1; D not resolved. The CDR3 is made up of 12 amino acids. Trimming took off 3 bases at V and 4 bases at J, with 6 bases between the two ends. CDR3 DNA sequence: TGTGCCAGCAGTTTCCCTGGCACTGAAGCTTTCTCT. Protein sequence: CASSFPGTEAFS.

The V call is TRBV5-1, the J call TRBJ2-3; a weak D match, TRBD2 (7 bases). CDR1 and CDR2 from the germline V gene are SGHRS and YFSETQ. Trimming shortened V by 3 bases and J by 5 bases, and 19 bases separated the two germline ends. This CDR3 is 16 amino acids long. The CDR3 region is CASSSANGGRIDTQYF. The DNA for the CDR3 is TGCGCCAGCAGCTCGGCCAACGGGGGGCGCATAGATACGCAGTATTTT.

The chain combines TRBV6-6 with TRBJ1-1, with D perhaps TRBD1 (5 bases). The V gene lost 7 bases and the J gene lost 1 base, with 19 bases spanning the gap. Germline CDR1 is MNHNY and CDR2 is SVGAGI (reference sequence). The CDR3 contains 16 residues. The CDR3 is CASIFGGNSRNTEAFF. The CDR3 region has the DNA TGTGCCAGCATCTTTGGGGGAAACAGCCGGAACACTGAAGCTTTCTTT.

The chain has TRBV6-2 or TRBV6-3 and TRBJ2-7, with D perhaps TRBD1 or TRBD2 (5 bases each). The germline V gene encodes CDR1 MNHEY and CDR2 SVGEGT. V was pared by 8 bases and J by 9 bases, with 20 bases between. The CDR3 is 13 amino acids. The CDR3 region has the DNA TGTGCCAGCGGCCGGGACGGATGGAACTGGCAGTACTTC. Encoded protein: CASGRDGWNWQYF.

The chain is built from TRBV7-9 and TRBJ1-1; D might be TRBD1 (6 bases). The V end lost 0 bases, the J end lost 2 bases, and 13 bases lay between the germline ends. Germline CDR1 is SEHNR and CDR2 is FQNEAQ (reference sequence). There are 16 residues in the CDR3. For the CDR3, the DNA is TGTGCCAGCAGCTTAGCCCCTGCAGGGGCCAACACTGAAGCTTTCTTT. Its protein product is CASSLAPAGANTEAFF.

Of note for this clonotype: Compared with germline, one end of the junction differs, possibly owing to a read error. V and J are TRBV11-2 and TRBJ2-6; D is perhaps TRBD1 (5 bases). In germline, CDR1 is SGHAT, CDR2 FQNNGV. This CDR3 comprises 18 residues. The CDR3 region is CGSSLGAGGGIGANVLTF. The DNA of the CDR3 is TGTGGCAGCAGCTTAGGGGCAGGCGGTGGTATTGGGGCCAACGTCCTGACTTTC.

V and J are TRBV11-2 and TRBJ2-2; D remains ambiguous. Germline values: CDR1 SGHAT, CDR2 FQNNGV. This CDR3 is 14 amino acids long. V lost 8 bases and J lost 2, with 12 bases in between. Here the CDR3 reads CASDRFGNTGELFF. The CDR3 nucleotides read TGTGCCAGCGACCGCTTTGGAAACACCGGGGAGCTGTTTTTT.

Worth noting for this clonotype: The junction departs from the called germline gene at one end, perhaps through a read error. In DNA, the CDR3 is TGTGCCAGCAGTCCCCAGGGTTACTCTGGGGCCAACATCCTGACTTTC. Translation gives CASSPQGYSGANILTF. The J gene is TRBJ2-6, the V gene TRBV6-5; tentative D call: TRBD1 (5 bases). Germline-derived CDR1 and CDR2 are MNHEY and SVGAGI. The CDR3 is made up of 16 amino acids.

The CDR3 nucleotides are TGCAGCAGAACAGGGGAACAAGAGACCCAGTACTTC. Translated: CSRTGEQETQYF. This sequence joins TRBV29-1 and TRBJ2-5; TRBD1 matches 7 bases. Germline lookup yields CDR1 SQVTM and CDR2 ANQGSEA. This CDR3 region has 12 residues. Trimming cost V 8 bases and J 2 bases; bases outside gene matches: 5.

Details on this clonotype: A single base separates this from a much larger clone, so it may be a read error. The V call is TRBV5-6, the J call TRBJ2-7; TRBD2 agrees at 11 bases. This CDR3 region has 15 residues. In germline, CDR1 is SGHDT, CDR2 YYEEEE. V gave up 4 bases and J gave up 3 bases; unmatched junction bases: 6. The CDR3 sequence is CASSALAGEFYEQYF. As DNA, the CDR3 is TGTGCCAGCAGCGCACTAGCGGGAGAATTCTACGAGCAGTACTTC.

Of note for this clonotype: One base away lies a much larger clone, so this may be a sequencing read error. The gene calls are TRBV6-5 and TRBJ2-3; 7 bases agree with TRBD2. Trimming removed 6 bases from V and 4 bases from J; junction bases left unmatched: 10. The CDR3 spans 15 residues. Germline CDR1 is MNHEY and CDR2 is SVGAGI. CDR3 amino acids: CASSLYGLESDTQYF. CDR3 sequence (DNA): TGTGCCAGCAGCCTATACGGACTAGAGTCAGATACGCAGTATTTT.

In the case of this clonotype: It may be a read error: a sequence one base away is much more abundant. The CDR3 sequence is CSADRATGDRGYTF. DNA for the CDR3: TGCAGCGCTGATCGGGCTACAGGGGATCGGGGCTACACCTTC. The J gene is TRBJ1-2, the V gene TRBV29-1, with 7 bases matching TRBD1. The CDR3 contains 14 residues. Germline loops: CDR1 SQVTM, CDR2 ANQGSEA. The J segment lost 8 bases and the V segment lost 7 bases, leaving 16 bases of the junction unmatched. The full variable domain, its missing parts supplied by reference TRBV29-1 and TRBJ1-2, is SAVISQKPSRDICQRGTSLTIQCQVDSQVTMMFWYRQQPGQSLTLIATANQGSEATYESGFVIDKFPISRPNLTFSTLTVSNMSPEDSSIYLCSADRATGDRGYTFGSGTRLTVV.

This clonotype was counted many times. The chain links TRBV29-1 to TRBJ2-2, with a possible D match to TRBD2 (6 bases). The CDR3 is 14 residues long. With 7 bases removed from V and 6 bases from J, the gap between germline ends came to 18 bases. Per germline, CDR1 SQVTM and CDR2 ANQGSEA. The DNA of the CDR3 is TGCAGCGCCCGCGGGACGCGTGGATCCGGGGAGCTGTTTTTT. It translates to CSARGTRGSGELFF.

This clonotype was found a few times. The CDR3 protein is CASSFAGTGTHGYTF. The CDR3 DNA reads TGTGCCAGCAGCTTCGCCGGGACAGGGACCCATGGCTACACCTTC. This rearrangement joins TRBV5-4 to TRBJ1-2; 9 bases align to TRBD1. V was pared by 2 bases and J by 6 bases, with 8 bases of the junction left unmatched. This CDR3 has 15 residues. Germline lookup yields CDR1 SGHNT and CDR2 YYREEE (reference sequence).

The rearrangement joins TRBV19 to TRBJ1-6; a possible D gene is TRBD1 (5 bases). The CDR3 has 15 residues. The V gene lost 9 bases and the J gene lost 10 bases, with 22 bases spanning the gap. CDR1 is LNHDA, CDR2 SQIVND, per germline (reference sequence). CDR3 loop: CASKKLEGEGSPLHF. In nucleotides, the CDR3 is TGTGCCAGCAAGAAGCTTGAAGGGGAGGGATCACCCCTCCACTTT.